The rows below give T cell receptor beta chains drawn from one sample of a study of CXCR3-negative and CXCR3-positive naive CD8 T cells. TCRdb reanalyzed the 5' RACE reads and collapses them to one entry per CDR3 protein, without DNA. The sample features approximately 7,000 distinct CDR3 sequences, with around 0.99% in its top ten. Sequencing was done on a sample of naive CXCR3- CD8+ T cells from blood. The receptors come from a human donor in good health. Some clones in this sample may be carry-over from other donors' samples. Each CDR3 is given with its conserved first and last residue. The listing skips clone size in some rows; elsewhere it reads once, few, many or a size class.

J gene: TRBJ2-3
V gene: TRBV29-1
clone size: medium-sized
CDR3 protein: CSVTSGYGPDTQYF

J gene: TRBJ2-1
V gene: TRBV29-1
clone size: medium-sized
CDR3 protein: CSVDRTGVMGEPYNEQFF

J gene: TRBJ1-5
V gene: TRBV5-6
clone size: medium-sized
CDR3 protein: CASSLSPSGQPQHF

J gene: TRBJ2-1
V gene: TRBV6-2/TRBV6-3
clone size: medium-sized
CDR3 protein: CASRTPGTSGRTYNEQFF

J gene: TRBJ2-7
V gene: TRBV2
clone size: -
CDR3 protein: CASSEASYEQYF

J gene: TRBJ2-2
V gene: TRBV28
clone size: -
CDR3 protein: CASSTMNPGANTGELFF

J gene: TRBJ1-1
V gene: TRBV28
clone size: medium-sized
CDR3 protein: CASSLVMEPEAFF

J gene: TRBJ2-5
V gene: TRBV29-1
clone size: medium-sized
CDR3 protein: CSVGGTTYQETQYF

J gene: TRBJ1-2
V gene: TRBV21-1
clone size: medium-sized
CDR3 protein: CASSKNVPDPKDYGYTF

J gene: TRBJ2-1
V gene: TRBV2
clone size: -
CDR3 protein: CASSVYPSYNEQFF